This T cell receptor (beta chain) emerged from a study of beta chain features in type 1 diabetes. This CDR3 spans 15 amino acids. V lost 1 base and J 0 bases, leaving 9 bases between the germline ends. The germline CDR1 and CDR2 sequences are SEHNR and FQNEAQ (reference sequence). Expressed TCRB transcripts were sequenced, since all the RNA that had been isolated was reverse transcribed. Clones were sequenced by immunoSEQ multiplex PCR, and TCRdb holds only the in-frame ones, with some missing. The sample holds hundreds of thousands of clones, about 16% seen once. This clone was counted only a few times.

The chain recombines TRBV7-9 with TRBJ2-5, with D perhaps matching TRBD1 (6 bases). Sequenced sample: naive CD4+ T cells from blood. The sequence was collected from a man younger than 35 in good health. The CDR3 region has the DNA TGTGCCAGCAGCTTAGACAGGGTGTACCAAGAGACCCAGTACTTC. Translated: CASSLDRVYQETQYF.